Detailed here is one T cell receptor beta chain. Its antigen is as yet unknown. The sample is drawn from a study of cytomegalovirus exposure and HLA in healthy donors. General study findings and limits: It was taken for granted in presence/absence analyses that sequencing depth across donors was roughly uniform. Most sequenced TCRs were rare (though some public TCRs occurred in many donors).

The germline V gene has CDR1 KGHSH and CDR2 LQKENI. Deletions cut 5 bases from V and 7 bases from J, with 6 bases between. The CDR3 loop spans 12 amino acids. Primers included in the PCR were 60 Vbeta and 13 Jbeta primers. Repertoires were generated with immunoSEQ multiplex PCR, while TCRdb's copy carries only in-frame clones and drops some. Counted here are under 150,000 clones, around 73% occurring once; the ten biggest clones make up around 1.2%. The sample comprised PBMCs. The chain joins TRBV18 to TRBJ1-6; D not certain. The receptor was isolated from a woman aged 40 to 50 in good health and CMV-seronegative. The CDR3 DNA follows: TGTGCCAGCTCAACGGGAAATTCACCCCTCCACTTT. This encodes CASSTGNSPLHF.